Shown below are 24 T cell receptor beta chains from a single sample sequenced in a study of OX40 agonist ivuxolimab in advanced cancers. Generated by immunoSEQ multiplex PCR, the TCRdb table keeps only in-frame clones and is missing some. Of under 70,000 clones detected, 87% appear once; the ten largest clones hold 2%. The sample was CD4+ or CD8+ T cells sorted from blood, taken in a trial of the OX40 agonist ivuxolimab. The receptors stem from an adult with an advanced solid tumor such as melanoma, head and neck, liver or kidney cancer.

A word on this clone: Other nucleotide sequences in the sample specify the same CDR3. The chain employs TRBV5-4 and TRBJ2-1, with 13 bases aligning to TRBD2. CDR3 length: 14 residues. From germline, CDR1 is SGHNT and CDR2 YYREEE (reference sequence). V dropped 5 bases and J dropped 7; count of bases not matched to a gene: 3. The CDR3 is CASSLLAGGNEQFF. For the CDR3, the DNA is TGTGCCAGCAGTTTACTAGCGGGGGGGAATGAGCAGTTCTTC.

There are a few counts of this clone. This chain joins TRBV9 and TRBJ1-3; 11 nucleotides match TRBD1. CDR1 SGDLS and CDR2 YYNGEE come from the germline V gene. CDR3 length equals 17 residues. The V segment lost 4 bases and the J segment 2 bases; nucleotides outside the gene matches: 8. Here the CDR3 reads CASSPTRTGGAGNTIYF. CDR3 sequence (DNA): TGTGCCAGCAGCCCCACACGGACAGGGGGCGCTGGAAACACCATATATTTT.

The chain uses TRBV7-2 and TRBJ2-5, with TRBD1 matching over 8 bases. This CDR3 region has 16 residues. V trimming: 2 bases; J trimming: 4 bases; junction bases outside the gene matches: 9. Germline V gene sequence: CDR1 SGHTA, CDR2 FQGNSA. CDR3 nucleotides: TGTGCCAGCAGCTTAATGGGTCAGGGGGCTGGAGAGACCCAGTACTTC. It specifies CASSLMGQGAGETQYF.

The chain employs TRBV19 and TRBJ1-3; tentatively, D is TRBD1 (5 bases). Germline V gives CDR1 LNHDA, CDR2 SQIVND (reference sequence). V shed 6 bases and J shed 0 bases, with 15 bases lying between them. The CDR3 is made up of 16 amino acids. The CDR3 region is CASRSGPLSSGNTIYF. The CDR3 DNA reads as TGTGCCAGTAGGTCGGGACCGTTGAGCTCTGGAAACACCATATATTTT.

This clone was seen a few times. The V gene is TRBV30, the J gene TRBJ1-1; D gene uncertain. CDR1 and CDR2 from the germline V gene are GTSNPN and SVGIG (reference sequence). Deletions cut 2 bases from V and 4 bases from J, with 8 bases between. This CDR3 has 12 residues. CDR3 coding DNA: TGTGCCTGGAGTCCCCCGCTCACTGAAGCTTTCTTT. Protein product: CAWSPPLTEAFF.

For this clone: Distinct nucleotide sequences in the sample also encode this CDR3. The chain employs TRBV13 and TRBJ1-4; D call uncertain. The CDR3 sequence is 13 residues long. The V gene's germline CDR1 is PRHDT and CDR2 FYEKMQ (reference sequence). V was trimmed by 0 bases and J by 8 bases, leaving 7 bases between them. CDR3 DNA sequence: TGTGCCAGCAGCTTAGGCGGCGGAGAAAAACTGTTTTTT. Translated: CASSLGGGEKLFF.

The chain joins TRBV6-5 to TRBJ2-5; D gene ambiguous. The CDR3 extends over 11 amino acids. V was shortened by 6 bases and J by 3 bases, with 5 bases between the two germline ends. Germline CDR1 and CDR2: MNHEY and SVGAGI. The CDR3 here is CASRTEETQYF. CDR3 nucleotides: TGTGCCAGCAGGACGGAAGAGACCCAGTACTTC.

The J gene is TRBJ2-7, the V gene TRBV7-2; 11 nucleotides agree with TRBD2. V lost 7 bases, J lost 4 bases, and 18 bases stayed unmatched. Germline values: CDR1 SGHTA, CDR2 FQGNSA. CDR3 size: 18 residues. The CDR3 protein is CASTPRASGRTFGYEQYF. CDR3 bases: TGTGCCAGCACCCCACGGGCTAGCGGGAGGACCTTCGGGTACGAGCAGTACTTC.

The rearrangement links TRBV7-3 to TRBJ2-5; 7 bases align to TRBD1. Germline CDR1 SGHTA, CDR2 FQGTGA. J gave up 5 bases and V 5 bases, and 14 bases lay outside the gene matches. This CDR3 contains 16 residues. Here the CDR3 DNA reads TGTGCCAGCAGCCCCAGGGGGAACATGAAGGGCGAGACCCAGTACTTC. Translated, it gives CASSPRGNMKGETQYF.

V usage is TRBV5-1 and J usage is TRBJ2-1; 9 bases fit TRBD1. Trimming removed 3 bases from V and 2 bases from J; junction bases left unmatched: 3. The CDR3 runs 15 residues. CDR1 is SGHRS, CDR2 YFSETQ, per germline. In DNA form, the CDR3 reads TGCGCCAGCAGCTGGGGACAGGGAACCTACAATGAGCAGTTCTTC. Its protein is CASSWGQGTYNEQFF.

The V and J genes are TRBV7-2 and TRBJ1-5, with D tentatively TRBD1 (5 bases). The CDR3 sequence is 14 residues long. Germline V gene sequence: CDR1 SGHTA, CDR2 FQGNSA. V dropped 1 base and J dropped 6 bases, with 10 bases sitting between them. CDR3 nucleotide sequence: TGTGCCAGCAGCTTAGATCAGGGAACTCAGCCCCAGCATTTT. Amino acid sequence: CASSLDQGTQPQHF.

This chain joins TRBV28 and TRBJ2-6; D is ambiguous. CDR1 is MDHEN, CDR2 SYDVKM, per germline. The CDR3 runs to 15 residues. Trimming cost V 10 bases and J 0 bases, with 13 bases left between them. CDR3 in DNA: TGTGCCACCACTCTCGACCGCTCTGGGGCCAACGTCCTGACTTTC. This encodes CATTLDRSGANVLTF. The full variable domain, completed using reference TRBV28 and TRBJ2-6, is DVKVTQSSRYLVKRTGEKVFLECVQDMDHENMFWYRQDPGLGLRLIYFSYDVKMKEKGDIPEGYSVSREKKERFSLILESASTNQTSMYLCATTLDRSGANVLTFGAGSRLTVL.

The chain recombines TRBV9 with TRBJ2-1; 11 nucleotides align to TRBD2. The germline gives CDR1 SGDLS, CDR2 YYNGEE. The CDR3 consists of 15 residues. The V and J ends lost 3 bases and 6 bases, in that order; junction bases with no gene match: 5. The CDR3 sequence: CASSELAGAPNEQFF. As DNA, the CDR3 is TGTGCCAGCAGCGAACTAGCGGGAGCGCCCAATGAGCAGTTCTTC.

The chain is built from TRBV10-3 and TRBJ2-2; possible D gene TRBD1, 5 bases. Trimming left V 5 bases short and J 6 bases short, with 13 bases between. CDR3 length: 14 amino acids. CDR1 and CDR2 (germline): ENHRY, SYGVKD. CDR3 DNA: TGTGCCATCAGTCGGCAGGGTCGGCCCGGGGAGCTGTTTTTT. It yields the protein CAISRQGRPGELFF.

The gene calls are TRBV11-2 and TRBJ2-2; 10 bases align to TRBD2. The germline CDR1 and CDR2 sequences are SGHAT and FQNNGV. The CDR3 totals 18 residues. V lost 5 bases to trimming and J lost 6 bases; unmatched junction nucleotides: 15. The CDR3 DNA reads as TGTGCCAGCAGCATATGGGATCGTTGGCTAGCGGGAGCCGGGGAGCTGTTTTTT. This codes for CASSIWDRWLAGAGELFF.

The genes are TRBV20-1 and TRBJ2-5, with D perhaps matching TRBD2 (5 bases). The CDR3 spans 9 residues. Per germline, CDR1 DFQATT and CDR2 SNEGSKA (reference sequence). The CDR3 loop is CNPGETQYF. For the CDR3, the DNA is TGCAACCCGGGGGAGACCCAGTACTTC.

This chain uses TRBV4-1 with TRBJ1-1; D is ambiguous. V was trimmed by 3 bases and J by 8 bases, leaving 10 bases between them. The CDR3 has 12 residues. From germline, CDR1 is MGHRA and CDR2 YSYEKL. The CDR3 loop reads CASSHQASEAFF. CDR3 DNA: TGCGCCAGCAGCCACCAAGCGTCCGAAGCTTTCTTT.

This chain uses TRBV19 with TRBJ1-3, with unresolved D. The V gene's germline CDR1 is LNHDA and CDR2 SQIVND (reference sequence). The CDR3 totals 14 residues. Trimming pared 3 bases from V and 2 bases from J, leaving 8 bases between. CDR3 sequence: CASSMGSPGNTIYF. In nucleotides, the CDR3 is TGTGCCAGTAGTATGGGAAGTCCTGGAAACACCATATATTTT.

J is TRBJ1-2 and V is TRBV25-1, with 8 positions matching TRBD1. Losses at the gene ends were 6 bases for V and 3 bases for J; bases not matched to a gene: 9. There are 15 residues in the CDR3. Per germline, CDR1 MGHDK and CDR2 SYGVNS. The CDR3 DNA reads TGTGCCAGCAGCCGACAGGGGACTTCAGACTATGGCTACACCTTC. Translation: CASSRQGTSDYGYTF.

The rearrangement links TRBV19 to TRBJ1-5; 8 bases line up with TRBD1. The V and J ends lost 5 bases and 0 bases, in that order; junction bases with no gene match: 6. Germline values: CDR1 LNHDA, CDR2 SQIVND (reference sequence). The CDR3 contains 16 residues. CDR3 residues: CASSPGQGYSNQPQHF. In nucleotides, the CDR3 is TGTGCCAGTAGTCCTGGACAGGGCTATAGCAATCAGCCCCAGCATTTT.

In this sample, this clone turned up once. The gene calls are TRBV7-2 and TRBJ2-7, with 7 bases identical to TRBD2. CDR3 size: 14 residues. Germline CDR1 and CDR2: SGHTA and FQGNSA. V gave up 4 bases and J gave up 0 bases; unmatched junction bases: 3. The CDR3 reads CASSSSGNSYEQYF. CDR3 bases: TGTGCCAGCAGCTCCAGCGGGAACTCCTACGAGCAGTACTTC.

The table lists this clone with a count of one. In DNA, the CDR3 is TGTGCCACCCGACAGGGCCTTAGTGCAGATACGCAGTATTTT. Protein product: CATRQGLSADTQYF. V and J are TRBV10-3 and TRBJ2-3, with TRBD1 matching over 7 bases. The CDR3 totals 14 residues. The germline V gene has CDR1 ENHRY and CDR2 SYGVKD. V gave up 10 bases and J gave up 4 bases; unmatched junction bases: 11.

This chain connects TRBV30 to TRBJ1-2; D is unclear. Germline V gives CDR1 GTSNPN, CDR2 SVGIG (reference sequence). The CDR3 runs 11 residues. Between the trimmed V and J ends, which lost 2 bases and 6 bases, there was a span of 7 bases. The CDR3 reads CAWSPRDGYTF. The DNA of the CDR3 is TGTGCCTGGAGTCCCCGGGATGGCTACACCTTC.

This sequence joins TRBV7-2 and TRBJ2-7; D is possibly TRBD1 (6 bases). The CDR3 is 16 residues long. CDR1 and CDR2 (germline): SGHTA, FQGNSA. The V and J ends lost 1 base and 2 bases respectively, with 15 bases between them. DNA of the CDR3: TGTGCCAGCAGCTTAGGAGCAGGGGATTTAGCCTACGAGCAGTACTTC. Translated, it gives CASSLGAGDLAYEQYF.